These 3 T cell receptor beta chains were all obtained from the same sample, sequenced in a study of shared clonotypes between healthy human individuals. Repertoires were generated with immunoSEQ multiplex PCR, while TCRdb's copy carries only in-frame clones and drops some. The sample has roughly 2,000,000 clones; roughly 95% are singletons. Terminally differentiated effector memory CD45RA+ cells were left out of the naive CD8 fraction, which was CD45RO-negative and positively selected for CCR7. Material for sequencing was naive CD8+ T cells from PBMCs. These receptors all stem from a man aged 18 to 29 in good health. Some clones in this sample may be carry-over from other donors' samples.

V gene TRBV10-3 combines with J gene TRBJ1-2; no clear D. CDR3 length equals 19 residues. Germline V gives CDR1 ENHRY, CDR2 SYGVKD. The V gene lost 0 bases and the J gene lost 7 bases, with 27 bases spanning the gap. CDR3 DNA sequence: TGTGCCATCAGTGAGTCGGGCTCCAAAATCGTATTGGGGTCCGGTGGCTACACCTTC. This sequence encodes CAISESGSKIVLGSGGYTF.

The chain joins TRBV11-1 to TRBJ1-2, with 10 bases aligning to TRBD1. V trimming: 1 base; J trimming: 2 bases; junction bases outside the gene matches: 4. Germline-derived CDR1 and CDR2 are SGHAT and FQDESV (reference sequence). The CDR3 is 16 residues long. CDR3 in DNA: TGTGCCAGCAGCTTAGACATGGGACAGGGGAACTATGGCTACACCTTC. Translating gives CASSLDMGQGNYGYTF.

This clone was recorded only once. V gene TRBV7-9 combines with J gene TRBJ2-7, with 8 bases lining up with TRBD2. The CDR3 runs to 14 residues. The V gene end was trimmed by 5 bases and the J gene end by 8 bases; junction bases not matched to a gene: 11. Germline-derived CDR1 and CDR2 are SEHNR and FQNEAQ (reference sequence). CDR3 DNA sequence: TGTGCCAGCAGCCCAAGGACTAGCATACGACAGCAGTACTTC. This encodes CASSPRTSIRQQYF.